The subject of this entry is one T cell receptor (beta chain). Reverse transcription of roughly 0.5 to 1 ug RNA was carried out with random hexamers. immunoSEQ multiplex PCR amplified TCR beta CDR3 across 54 Vbeta, 13 Jbeta. Each CDR3 protein gets one entry after TCRdb re-called the immunoSEQ multiplex PCR reads with MiXCR. The data contain 150,000 or so distinct CDR3 sequences, around 96% of them singletons. In germline, CDR1 is ENHRY, CDR2 SYGVKD. The CDR3 contains 12 residues. V was shortened by 3 bases and J by 6 bases, with 7 bases between the two germline ends. The entry originates in a study of CD8 T cells in Susac syndrome. Study in general: At blood draw, Susac syndrome patients were therapy-naive, on corticosteroids, or on intravenous immunoglobulin alone.

Isolation of CD8+ and CD4+ T cells was performed negatively, whereas enrichment of TEMRA cells was done by FACS. Sequencing used CD4+ T cells from PBMCs. This sequence joins TRBV10-3 and TRBJ2-3, with D perhaps matching TRBD2 (5 bases). The receptor was isolated from a human donor with Susac syndrome. Here the CDR3 reads CAISDGVDTQYF. CDR3 nucleotides: TGTGCCATCAGTGACGGGGTTGATACGCAGTATTTT.